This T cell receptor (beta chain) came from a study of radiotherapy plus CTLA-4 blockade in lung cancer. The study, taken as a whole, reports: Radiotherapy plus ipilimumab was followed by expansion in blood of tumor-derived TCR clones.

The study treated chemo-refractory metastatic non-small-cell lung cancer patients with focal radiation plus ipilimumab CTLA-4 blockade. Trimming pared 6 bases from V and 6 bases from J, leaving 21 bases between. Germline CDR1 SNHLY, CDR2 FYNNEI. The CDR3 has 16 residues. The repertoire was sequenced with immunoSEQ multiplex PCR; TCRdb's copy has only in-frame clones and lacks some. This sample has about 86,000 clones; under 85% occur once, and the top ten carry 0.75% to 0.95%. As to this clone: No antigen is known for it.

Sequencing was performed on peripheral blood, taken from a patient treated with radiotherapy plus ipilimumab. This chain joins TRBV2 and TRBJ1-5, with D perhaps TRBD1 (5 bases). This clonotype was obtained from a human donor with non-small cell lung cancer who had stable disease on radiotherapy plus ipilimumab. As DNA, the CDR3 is TGTGCCAGCAGGTGGGATCCAGGGCCCTCCAGTCAGCCCCAGCATTTT. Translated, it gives CASRWDPGPSSQPQHF.